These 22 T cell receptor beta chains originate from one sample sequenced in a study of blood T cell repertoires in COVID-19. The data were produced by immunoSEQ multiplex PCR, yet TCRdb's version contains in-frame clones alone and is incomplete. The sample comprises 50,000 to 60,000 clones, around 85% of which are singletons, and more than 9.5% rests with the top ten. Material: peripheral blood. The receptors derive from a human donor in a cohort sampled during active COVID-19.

The DNA of the CDR3 is TGCGCCAGCAGCTTGGAAGCGGGGGGTCCAACTAATGAAAAACTGTTTTTT. Residues: CASSLEAGGPTNEKLFF. This chain joins TRBV5-1 and TRBJ1-4; a possible D gene is TRBD1 (5 bases). The CDR3 contains 17 residues. The V gene's germline CDR1 is SGHRS and CDR2 YFSETQ. V dropped 0 bases and J dropped 0 bases, with 12 bases sitting between them.

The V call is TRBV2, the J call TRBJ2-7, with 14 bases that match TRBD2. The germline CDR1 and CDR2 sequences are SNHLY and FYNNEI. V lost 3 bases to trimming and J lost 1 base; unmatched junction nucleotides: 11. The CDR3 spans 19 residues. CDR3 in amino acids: CASSDIGTSGRRKSYEQYF. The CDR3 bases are TGTGCCAGCAGTGATATTGGGACTAGCGGGAGACGAAAATCCTACGAGCAGTACTTC.

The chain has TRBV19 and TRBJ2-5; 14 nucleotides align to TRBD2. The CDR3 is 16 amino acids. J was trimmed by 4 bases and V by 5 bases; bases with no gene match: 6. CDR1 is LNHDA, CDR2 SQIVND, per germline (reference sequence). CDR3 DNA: TGTGCCAGTAGTGCCAGACTAGCGGGAGGGCGAGAGACCCAGTACTTC. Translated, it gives CASSARLAGGRETQYF.

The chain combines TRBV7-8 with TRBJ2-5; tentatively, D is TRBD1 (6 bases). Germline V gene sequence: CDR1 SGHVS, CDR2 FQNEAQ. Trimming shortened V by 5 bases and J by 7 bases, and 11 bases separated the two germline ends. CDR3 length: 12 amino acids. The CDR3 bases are TGTGCCAGCAGCCAGGGGCCCCGGACCCAGTACTTC. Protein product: CASSQGPRTQYF.

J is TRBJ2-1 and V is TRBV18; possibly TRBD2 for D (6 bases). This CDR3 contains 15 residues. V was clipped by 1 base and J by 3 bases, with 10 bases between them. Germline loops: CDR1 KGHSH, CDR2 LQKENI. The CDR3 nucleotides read TGTGCCAGCTCACCACTAGCGGAATTCTACAATGAGCAGTTCTTC. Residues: CASSPLAEFYNEQFF.

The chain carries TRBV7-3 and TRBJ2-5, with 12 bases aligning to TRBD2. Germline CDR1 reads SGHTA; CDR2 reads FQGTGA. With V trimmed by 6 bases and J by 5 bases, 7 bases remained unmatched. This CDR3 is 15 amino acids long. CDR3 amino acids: CASSPGLAGTETQYF. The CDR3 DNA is TGTGCCAGCAGTCCTGGACTAGCGGGGACGGAGACCCAGTACTTC.

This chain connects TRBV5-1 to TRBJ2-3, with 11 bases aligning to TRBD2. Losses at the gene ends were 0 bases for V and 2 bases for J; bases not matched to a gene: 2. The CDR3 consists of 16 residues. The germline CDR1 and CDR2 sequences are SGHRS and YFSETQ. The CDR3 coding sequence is TGCGCCAGCAGCTTGGGACTAGCGGGACCCACAGATACGCAGTATTTT. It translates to CASSLGLAGPTDTQYF.

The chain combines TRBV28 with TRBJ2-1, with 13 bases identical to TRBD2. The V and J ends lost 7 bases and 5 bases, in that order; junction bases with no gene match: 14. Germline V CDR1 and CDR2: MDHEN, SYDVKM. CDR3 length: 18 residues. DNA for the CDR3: TGTGCCAGCACCGACGTTTCTTTGGGACTAGCGGGGAACAATGAGCAGTTCTTC. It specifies CASTDVSLGLAGNNEQFF.

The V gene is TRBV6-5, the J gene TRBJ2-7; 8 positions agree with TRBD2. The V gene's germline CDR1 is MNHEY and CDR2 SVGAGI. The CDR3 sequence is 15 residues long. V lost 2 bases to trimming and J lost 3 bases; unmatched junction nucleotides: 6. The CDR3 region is CASSYDVAGGYEQYF. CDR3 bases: TGTGCCAGCAGTTACGATGTGGCGGGAGGCTACGAGCAGTACTTC.

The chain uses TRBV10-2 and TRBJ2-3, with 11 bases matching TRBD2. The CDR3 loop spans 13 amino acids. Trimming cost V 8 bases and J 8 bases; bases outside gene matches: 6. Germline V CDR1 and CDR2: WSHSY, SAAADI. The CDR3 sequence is CASLLAGDGTQYF. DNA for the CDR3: TGCGCCAGCCTACTAGCGGGAGATGGTACGCAGTATTTT.

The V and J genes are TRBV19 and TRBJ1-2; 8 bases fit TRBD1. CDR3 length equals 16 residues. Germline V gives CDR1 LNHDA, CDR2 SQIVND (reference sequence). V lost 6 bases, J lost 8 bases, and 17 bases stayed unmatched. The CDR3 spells CASSPSVNQGALGYTF. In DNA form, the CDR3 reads TGTGCCAGTAGCCCTTCGGTGAATCAGGGGGCGCTGGGCTACACCTTC.

CDR3 sequence: CASSPRGSSNQPQHF. In DNA, the CDR3 is TGTGCCAGCAGCCCTAGAGGGTCGAGCAATCAGCCCCAGCATTTT. V is TRBV3-1 (or the pseudogene TRBV3-2) and J is TRBJ1-5; D is unresolved. Trimming shortened V by 4 bases and J by 1 base, and 11 bases separated the two germline ends. The V gene's germline CDR1 is LGHDT and CDR2 YNNKEL (reference sequence). CDR3 length equals 15 residues.

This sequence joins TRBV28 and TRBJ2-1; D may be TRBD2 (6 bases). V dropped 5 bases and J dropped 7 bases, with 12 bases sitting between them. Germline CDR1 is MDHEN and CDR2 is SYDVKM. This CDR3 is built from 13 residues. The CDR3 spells CASSRGAGNEQFF. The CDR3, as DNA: TGTGCCAGCAGTCGAGGGGCGGGGAATGAGCAGTTCTTC.

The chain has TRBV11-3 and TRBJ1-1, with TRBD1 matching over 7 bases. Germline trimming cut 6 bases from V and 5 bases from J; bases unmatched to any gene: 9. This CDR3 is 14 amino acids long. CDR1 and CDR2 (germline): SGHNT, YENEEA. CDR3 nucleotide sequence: TGTGCCAGCAGTTTCACAGGGGCCGGGACTGAAGCTTTCTTT. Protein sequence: CASSFTGAGTEAFF.

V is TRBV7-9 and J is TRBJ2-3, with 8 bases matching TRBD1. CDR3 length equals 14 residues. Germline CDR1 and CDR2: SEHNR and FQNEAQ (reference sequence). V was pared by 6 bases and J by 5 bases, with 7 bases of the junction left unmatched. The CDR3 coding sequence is TGTGCCAGCAGAGCGACAGGGGACAAAGATACGCAGTATTTT. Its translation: CASRATGDKDTQYF.

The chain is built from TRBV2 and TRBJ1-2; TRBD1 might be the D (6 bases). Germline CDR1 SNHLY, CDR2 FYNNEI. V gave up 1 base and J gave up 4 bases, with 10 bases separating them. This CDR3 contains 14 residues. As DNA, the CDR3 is TGTGCCAGCAGTGAAGGACAGGCGACCTATGGCTACACCTTC. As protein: CASSEGQATYGYTF. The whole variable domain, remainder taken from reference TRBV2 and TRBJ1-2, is EPEVTQTPSHQVTQMGQEVILRCVPISNHLYFYWYRQILGQKVEFLVSFYNNEISEKSEIFDDQFSVERPDGSNFTLKIRSTKLEDSAMYFCASSEGQATYGYTFGSGTRLTVV.

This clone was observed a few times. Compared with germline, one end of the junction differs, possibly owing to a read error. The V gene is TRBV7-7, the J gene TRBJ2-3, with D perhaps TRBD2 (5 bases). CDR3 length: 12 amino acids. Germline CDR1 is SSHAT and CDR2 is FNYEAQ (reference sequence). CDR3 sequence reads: CASSFEGGTQYF. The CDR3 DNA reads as TGTGCTAGCAGCTTTGAGGGCGGTACGCAGTATTTT. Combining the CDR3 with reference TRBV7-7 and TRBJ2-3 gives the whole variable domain GAGVSQSPRYKVTKRGQDVTLRCDPISSHATLYWYQQALGQGPEFLTYFNYEAQPDKSGLPSDRFSAERPEGSISTLTIQRTEQRDSAMYRCASSFEGGTQYFGPGTRLTVL.

CDR3 sequence: CASSYPTGTGANVLTF. The DNA of the CDR3 is TGTGCCAGCAGTTACCCGACAGGGACTGGGGCCAACGTCCTGACTTTC. This chain joins TRBV6-5 and TRBJ2-6, with 7 bases aligning to TRBD1. V dropped 2 bases and J dropped 2; count of bases not matched to a gene: 3. The CDR3 length is 16 residues. Looked up from germline, CDR1 is MNHEY and CDR2 is SVGAGI.

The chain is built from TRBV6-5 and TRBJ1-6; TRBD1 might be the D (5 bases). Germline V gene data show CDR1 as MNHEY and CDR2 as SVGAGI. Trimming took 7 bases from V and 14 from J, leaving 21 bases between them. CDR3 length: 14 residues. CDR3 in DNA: TGTGCCAGCACCCCCCGGGCAGCCGGGGGTTCCCTCCACTTT. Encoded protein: CASTPRAAGGSLHF.

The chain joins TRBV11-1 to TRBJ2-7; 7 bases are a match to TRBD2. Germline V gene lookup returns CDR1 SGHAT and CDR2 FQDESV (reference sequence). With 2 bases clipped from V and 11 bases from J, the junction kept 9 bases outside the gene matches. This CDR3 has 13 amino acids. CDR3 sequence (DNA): TGTGCCAGCAGCTTAAAAGCGGGAACTGTCGAGTACTTC. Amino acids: CASSLKAGTVEYF.

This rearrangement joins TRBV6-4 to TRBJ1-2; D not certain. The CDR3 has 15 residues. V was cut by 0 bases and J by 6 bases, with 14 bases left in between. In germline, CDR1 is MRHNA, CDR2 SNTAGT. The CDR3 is CASSDSFGSGDGYTF. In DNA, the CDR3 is TGTGCCAGCAGTGACTCGTTTGGGAGTGGAGATGGCTACACCTTC.

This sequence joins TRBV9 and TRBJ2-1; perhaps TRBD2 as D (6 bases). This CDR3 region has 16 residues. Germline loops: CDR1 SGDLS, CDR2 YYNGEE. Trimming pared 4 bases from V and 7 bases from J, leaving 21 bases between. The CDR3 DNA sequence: TGTGCCAGCAGCCTCTCCTCCGGGACTTCCGATAATGAGCAGTTCTTC. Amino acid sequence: CASSLSSGTSDNEQFF.